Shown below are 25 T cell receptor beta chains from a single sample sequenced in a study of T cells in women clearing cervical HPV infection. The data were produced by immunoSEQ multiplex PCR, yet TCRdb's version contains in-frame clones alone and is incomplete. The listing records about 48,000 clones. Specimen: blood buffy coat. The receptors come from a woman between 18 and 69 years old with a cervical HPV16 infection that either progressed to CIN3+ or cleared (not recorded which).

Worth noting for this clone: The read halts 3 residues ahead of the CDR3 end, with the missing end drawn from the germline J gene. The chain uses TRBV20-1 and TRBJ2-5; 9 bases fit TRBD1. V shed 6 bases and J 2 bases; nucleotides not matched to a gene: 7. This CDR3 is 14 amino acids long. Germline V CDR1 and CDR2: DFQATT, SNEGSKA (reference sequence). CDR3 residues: CSARDRALQETQYF. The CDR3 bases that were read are TGCAGTGCCAGGGACAGGGCCCTGCAAGAGACC.

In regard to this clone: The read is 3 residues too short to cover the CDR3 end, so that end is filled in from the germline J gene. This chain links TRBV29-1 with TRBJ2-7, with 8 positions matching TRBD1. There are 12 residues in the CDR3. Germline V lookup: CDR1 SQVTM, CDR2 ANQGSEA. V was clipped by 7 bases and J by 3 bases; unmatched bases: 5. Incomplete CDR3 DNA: TGCAGCGCTGGAGGACAGGGCTACGAG. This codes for CSAGGQGYE. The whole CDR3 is CSAGGQGYEQYF.

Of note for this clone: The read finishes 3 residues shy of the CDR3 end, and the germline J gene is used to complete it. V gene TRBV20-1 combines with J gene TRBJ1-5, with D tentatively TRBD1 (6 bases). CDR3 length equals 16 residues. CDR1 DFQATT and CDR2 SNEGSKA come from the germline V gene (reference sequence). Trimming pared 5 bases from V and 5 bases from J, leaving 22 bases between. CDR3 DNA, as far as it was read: TGCAGTGCTCCTAAAGGGGGTCAGGGTGGCCATCAGCCC. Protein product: CSAPKGGQGGHQP. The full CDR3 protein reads CSAPKGGQGGHQPQHF.

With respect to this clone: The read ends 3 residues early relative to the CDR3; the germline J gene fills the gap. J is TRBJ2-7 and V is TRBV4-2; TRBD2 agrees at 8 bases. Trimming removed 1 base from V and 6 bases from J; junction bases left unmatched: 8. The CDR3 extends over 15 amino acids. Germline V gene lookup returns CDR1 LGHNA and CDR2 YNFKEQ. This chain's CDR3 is CASSQATGGPGEQYF. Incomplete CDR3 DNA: TGTGCCAGCAGCCAAGCAACGGGGGGGCCAGGCGAG.

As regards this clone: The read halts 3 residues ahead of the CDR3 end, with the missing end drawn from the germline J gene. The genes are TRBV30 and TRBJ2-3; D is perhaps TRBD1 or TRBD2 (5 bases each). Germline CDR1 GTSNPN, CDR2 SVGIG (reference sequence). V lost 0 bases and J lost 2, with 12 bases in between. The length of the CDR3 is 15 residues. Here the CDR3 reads CAWSVSQGVTDTQYF. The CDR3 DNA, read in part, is TGTGCCTGGAGTGTGTCCCAGGGAGTCACAGATACG. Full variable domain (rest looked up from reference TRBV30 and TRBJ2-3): SQTIHQWPATLVQPVGSPLSLECTVEGTSNPNLYWYRQAAGRGLQLLFYSVGIGQISSEVPQNLSASRPQDRQFILSSKKLLLSDSGFYLCAWSVSQGVTDTQYFGPGTRLTVL.

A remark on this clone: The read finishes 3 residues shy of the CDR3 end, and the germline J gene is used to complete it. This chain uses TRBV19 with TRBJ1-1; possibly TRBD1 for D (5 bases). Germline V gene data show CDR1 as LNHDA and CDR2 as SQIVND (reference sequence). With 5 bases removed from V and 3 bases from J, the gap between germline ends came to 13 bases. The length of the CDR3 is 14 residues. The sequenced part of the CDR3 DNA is TGTGCCAGTAGTGGTCGACAGATATACACTGAA. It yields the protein CASSGRQIYTE. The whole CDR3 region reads CASSGRQIYTEAFF.

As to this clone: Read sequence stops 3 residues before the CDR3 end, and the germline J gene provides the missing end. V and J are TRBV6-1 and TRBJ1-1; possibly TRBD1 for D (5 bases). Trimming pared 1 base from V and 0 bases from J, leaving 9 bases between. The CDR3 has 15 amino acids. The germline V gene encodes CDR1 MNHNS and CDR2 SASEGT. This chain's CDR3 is CASSEGGTMNTEAFF. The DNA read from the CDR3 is TGTGCCAGCAGTGAAGGGGGCACCATGAACACTGAA.

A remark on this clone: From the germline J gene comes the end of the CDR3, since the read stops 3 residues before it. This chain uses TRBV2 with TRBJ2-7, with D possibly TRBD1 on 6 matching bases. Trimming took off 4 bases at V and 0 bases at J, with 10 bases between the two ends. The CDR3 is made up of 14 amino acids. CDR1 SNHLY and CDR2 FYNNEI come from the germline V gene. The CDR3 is CASSGETGSYEQYF. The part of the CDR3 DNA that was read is TGTGCCAGCAGTGGGGAGACAGGCTCCTACGAG.

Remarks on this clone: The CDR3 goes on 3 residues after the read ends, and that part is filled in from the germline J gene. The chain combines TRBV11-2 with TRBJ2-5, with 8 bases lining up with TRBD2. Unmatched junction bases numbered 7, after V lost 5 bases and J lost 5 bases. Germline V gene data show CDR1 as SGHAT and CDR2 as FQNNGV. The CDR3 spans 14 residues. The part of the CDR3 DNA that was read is TGTGCCAGCAGCGTTAGCGGGGCCGTGGAGACC. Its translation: CASSVSGAVET. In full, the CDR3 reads CASSVSGAVETQYF.

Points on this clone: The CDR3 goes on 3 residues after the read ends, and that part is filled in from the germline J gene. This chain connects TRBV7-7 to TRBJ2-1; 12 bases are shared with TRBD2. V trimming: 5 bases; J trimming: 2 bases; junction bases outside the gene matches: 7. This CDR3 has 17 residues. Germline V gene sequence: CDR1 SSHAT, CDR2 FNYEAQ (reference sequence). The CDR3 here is CASSLKLAGGPYNEQFF. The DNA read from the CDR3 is TGTGCCAGCAGCCTAAAACTAGCGGGAGGTCCCTACAATGAG.

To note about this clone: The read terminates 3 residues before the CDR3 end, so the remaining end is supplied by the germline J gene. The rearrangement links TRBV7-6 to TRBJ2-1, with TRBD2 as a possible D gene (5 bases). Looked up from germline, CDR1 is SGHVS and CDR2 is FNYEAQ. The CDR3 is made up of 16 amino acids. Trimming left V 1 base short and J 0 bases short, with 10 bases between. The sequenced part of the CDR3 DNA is TGTGCCAGCAGCTTAGGTGCGGGCGGCTCCTACAATGAG. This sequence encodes CASSLGAGGSYNE. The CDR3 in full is CASSLGAGGSYNEQFF.

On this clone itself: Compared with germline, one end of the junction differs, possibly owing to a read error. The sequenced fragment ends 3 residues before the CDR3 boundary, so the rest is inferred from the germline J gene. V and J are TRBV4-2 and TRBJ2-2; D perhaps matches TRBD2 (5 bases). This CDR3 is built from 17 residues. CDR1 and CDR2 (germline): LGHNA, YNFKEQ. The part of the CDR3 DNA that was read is TGCGCCAGCAGCCAAGATTTGCTAGCAAGGGACACCGGGGAG. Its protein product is CASSQDLLARDTGE. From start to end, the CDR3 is CASSQDLLARDTGELFF.

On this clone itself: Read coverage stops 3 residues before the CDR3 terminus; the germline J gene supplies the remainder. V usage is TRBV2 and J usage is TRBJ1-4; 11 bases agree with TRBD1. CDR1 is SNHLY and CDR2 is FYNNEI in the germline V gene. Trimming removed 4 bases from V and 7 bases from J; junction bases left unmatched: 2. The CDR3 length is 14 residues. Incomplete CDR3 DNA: TGTGCCAGCAGTGTCGGGACAGGGGGTGAAAAA. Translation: CASSVGTGGEK. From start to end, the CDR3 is CASSVGTGGEKLFF. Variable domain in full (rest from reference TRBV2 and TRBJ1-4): EPEVTQTPSHQVTQMGQEVILRCVPISNHLYFYWYRQILGQKVEFLVSFYNNEISEKSEIFDDQFSVERPDGSNFTLKIRSTKLEDSAMYFCASSVGTGGEKLFFGSGTQLSVL.

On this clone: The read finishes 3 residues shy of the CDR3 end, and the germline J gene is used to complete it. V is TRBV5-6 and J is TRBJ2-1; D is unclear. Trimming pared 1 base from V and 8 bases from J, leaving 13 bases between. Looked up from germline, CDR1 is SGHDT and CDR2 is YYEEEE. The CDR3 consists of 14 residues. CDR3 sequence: CASSLPRNFDEQFF. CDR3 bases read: TGTGCCAGCAGCTTGCCGCGGAATTTCGATGAG.

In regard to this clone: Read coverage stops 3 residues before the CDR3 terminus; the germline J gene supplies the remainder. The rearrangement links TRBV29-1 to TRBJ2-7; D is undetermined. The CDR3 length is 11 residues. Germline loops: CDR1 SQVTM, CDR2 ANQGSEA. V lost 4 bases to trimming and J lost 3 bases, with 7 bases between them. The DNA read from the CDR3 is TGCAGCGTTGTGTTCAGCTACGAG. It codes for CSVVFSYE. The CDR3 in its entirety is CSVVFSYEQYF.

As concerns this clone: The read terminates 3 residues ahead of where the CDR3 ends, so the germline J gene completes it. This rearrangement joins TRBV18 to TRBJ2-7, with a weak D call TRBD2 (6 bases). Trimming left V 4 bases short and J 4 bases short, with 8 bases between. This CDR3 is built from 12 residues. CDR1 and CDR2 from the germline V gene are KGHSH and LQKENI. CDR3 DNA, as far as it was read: TGTGCCAGCTCACTCCGGGGGTACGAG. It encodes CASSLRGYE. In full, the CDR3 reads CASSLRGYEQYF.

The sequenced part of the CDR3 DNA is TGCAGTGCTAAGGGGAGCTCCTATAATTCACCC. Amino acid sequence: CSAKGSSYNSP. The entire CDR3 protein reads CSAKGSSYNSPLHF. V is TRBV20-1 and J is TRBJ1-6; possibly TRBD1 for D (5 bases). The read ends 3 residues before the CDR3 terminus; that terminus is restored from the germline J gene. The CDR3 loop spans 14 amino acids. V was cut by 4 bases and J by 0 bases, with 7 bases left in between. Germline CDR1 is DFQATT and CDR2 is SNEGSKA (reference sequence).

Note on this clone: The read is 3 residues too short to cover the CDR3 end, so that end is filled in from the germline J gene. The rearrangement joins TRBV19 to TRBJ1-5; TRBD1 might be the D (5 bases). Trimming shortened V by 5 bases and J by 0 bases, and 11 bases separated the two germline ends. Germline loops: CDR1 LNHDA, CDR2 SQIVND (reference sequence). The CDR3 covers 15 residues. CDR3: CASSSYDSSNQPQHF. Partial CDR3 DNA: TGTGCCAGTAGTTCCTACGACAGTAGCAATCAGCCC.

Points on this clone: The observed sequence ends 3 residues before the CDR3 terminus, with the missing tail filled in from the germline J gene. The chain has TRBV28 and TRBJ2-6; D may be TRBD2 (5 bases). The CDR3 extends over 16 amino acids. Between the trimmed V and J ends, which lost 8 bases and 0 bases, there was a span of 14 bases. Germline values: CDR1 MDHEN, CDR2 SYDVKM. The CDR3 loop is CASRSPGSSGANVLTF. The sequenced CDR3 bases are TGTGCCAGCCGATCCCCGGGGAGCTCTGGGGCCAACGTC.

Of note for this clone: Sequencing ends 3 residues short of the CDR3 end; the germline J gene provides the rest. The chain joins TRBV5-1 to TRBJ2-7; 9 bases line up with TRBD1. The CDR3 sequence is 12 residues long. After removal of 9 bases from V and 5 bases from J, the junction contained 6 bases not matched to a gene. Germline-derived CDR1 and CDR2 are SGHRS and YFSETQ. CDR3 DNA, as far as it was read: TGCGCCAACCGGACAGGGGAGCACGAG. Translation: CANRTGEHE. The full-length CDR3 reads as CANRTGEHEQYF.

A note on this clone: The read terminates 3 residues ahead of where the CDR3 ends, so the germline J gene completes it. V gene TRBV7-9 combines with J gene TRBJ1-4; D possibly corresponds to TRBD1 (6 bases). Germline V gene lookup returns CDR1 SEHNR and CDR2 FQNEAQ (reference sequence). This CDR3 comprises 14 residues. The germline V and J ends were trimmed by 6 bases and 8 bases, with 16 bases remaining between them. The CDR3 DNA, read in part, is TGTGCCAGCAGATCCACCAGGGGAGGGGAAAAA. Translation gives CASRSTRGGEK. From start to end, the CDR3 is CASRSTRGGEKLFF.

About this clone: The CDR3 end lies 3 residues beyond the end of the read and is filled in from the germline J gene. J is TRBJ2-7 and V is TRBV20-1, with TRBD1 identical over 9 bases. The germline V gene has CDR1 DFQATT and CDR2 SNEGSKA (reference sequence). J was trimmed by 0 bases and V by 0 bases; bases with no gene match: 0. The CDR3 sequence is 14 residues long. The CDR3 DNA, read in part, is TGCAGTGCTAGAGAGACAGGGGGCTCCTACGAG. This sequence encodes CSARETGGSYE. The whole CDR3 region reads CSARETGGSYEQYF.

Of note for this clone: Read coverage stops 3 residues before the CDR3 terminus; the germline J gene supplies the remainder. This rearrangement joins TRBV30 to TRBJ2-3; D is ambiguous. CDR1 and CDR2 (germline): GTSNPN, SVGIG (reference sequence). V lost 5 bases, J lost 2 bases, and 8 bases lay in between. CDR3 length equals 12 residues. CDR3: CAWQTYTDTQYF. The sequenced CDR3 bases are TGTGCCTGGCAAACTTACACAGATACG.

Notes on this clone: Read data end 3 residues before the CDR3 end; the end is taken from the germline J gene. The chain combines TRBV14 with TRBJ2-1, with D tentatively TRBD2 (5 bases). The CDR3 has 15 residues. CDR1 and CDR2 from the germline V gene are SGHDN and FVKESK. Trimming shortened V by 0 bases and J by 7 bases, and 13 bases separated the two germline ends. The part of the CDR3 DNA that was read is TGTGCCAGCAGCCAAGACTTGATACTAGGGAATGAG. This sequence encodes CASSQDLILGNE. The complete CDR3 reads CASSQDLILGNEQFF.

The CDR3 protein is CSVDRLAGATEQFF. Incomplete CDR3 DNA: TGCAGCGTTGATAGACTAGCGGGAGCGACTGAG. The chain employs TRBV29-1 and TRBJ2-1, with TRBD2 matching 12 bases. The read falls 3 residues short of the CDR3 end, and the missing part is taken from the germline J gene. Germline-derived CDR1 and CDR2 are SQVTM and ANQGSEA. The CDR3 has 14 residues. V lost 3 bases to trimming and J lost 9 bases; unmatched junction nucleotides: 6.